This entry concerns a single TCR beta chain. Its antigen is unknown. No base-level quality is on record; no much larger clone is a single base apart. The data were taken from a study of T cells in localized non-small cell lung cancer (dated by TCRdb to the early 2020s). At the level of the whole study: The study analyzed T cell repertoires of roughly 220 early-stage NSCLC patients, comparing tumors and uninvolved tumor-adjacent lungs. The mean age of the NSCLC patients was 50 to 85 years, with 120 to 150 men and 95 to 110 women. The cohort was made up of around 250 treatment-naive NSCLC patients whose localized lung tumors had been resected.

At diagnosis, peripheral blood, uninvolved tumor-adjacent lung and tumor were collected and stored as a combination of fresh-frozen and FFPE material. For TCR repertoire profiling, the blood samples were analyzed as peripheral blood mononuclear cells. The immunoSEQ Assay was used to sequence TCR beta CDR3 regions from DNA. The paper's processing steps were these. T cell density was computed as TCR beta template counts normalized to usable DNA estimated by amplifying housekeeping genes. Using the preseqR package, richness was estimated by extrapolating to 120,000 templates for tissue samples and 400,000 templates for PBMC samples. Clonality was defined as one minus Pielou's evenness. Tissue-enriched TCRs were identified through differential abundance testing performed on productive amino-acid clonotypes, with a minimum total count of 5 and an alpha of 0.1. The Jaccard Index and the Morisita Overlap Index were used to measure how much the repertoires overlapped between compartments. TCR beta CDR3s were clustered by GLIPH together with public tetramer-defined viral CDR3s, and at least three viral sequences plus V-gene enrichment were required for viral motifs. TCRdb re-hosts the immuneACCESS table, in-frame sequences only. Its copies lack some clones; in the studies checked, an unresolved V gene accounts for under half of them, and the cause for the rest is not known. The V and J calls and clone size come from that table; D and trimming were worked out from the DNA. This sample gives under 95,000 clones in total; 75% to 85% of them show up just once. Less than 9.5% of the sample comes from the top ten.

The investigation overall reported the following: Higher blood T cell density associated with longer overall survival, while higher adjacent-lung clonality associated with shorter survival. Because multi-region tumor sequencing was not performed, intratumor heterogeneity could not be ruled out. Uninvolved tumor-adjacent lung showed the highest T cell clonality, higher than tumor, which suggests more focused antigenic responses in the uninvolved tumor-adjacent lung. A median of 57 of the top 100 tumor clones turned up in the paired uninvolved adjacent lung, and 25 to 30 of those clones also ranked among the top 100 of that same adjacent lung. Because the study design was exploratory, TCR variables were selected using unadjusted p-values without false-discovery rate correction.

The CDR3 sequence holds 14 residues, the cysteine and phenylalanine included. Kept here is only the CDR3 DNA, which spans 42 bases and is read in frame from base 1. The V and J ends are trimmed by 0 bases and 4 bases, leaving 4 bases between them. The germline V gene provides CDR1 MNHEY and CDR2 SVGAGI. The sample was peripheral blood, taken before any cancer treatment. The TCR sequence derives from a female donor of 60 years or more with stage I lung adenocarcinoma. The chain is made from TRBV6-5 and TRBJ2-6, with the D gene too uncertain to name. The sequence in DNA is TGTGCCAGCAGTTACTCGACAGGGGCCAACGTCCTGACTTTC. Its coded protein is CASSYSTGANVLTF.